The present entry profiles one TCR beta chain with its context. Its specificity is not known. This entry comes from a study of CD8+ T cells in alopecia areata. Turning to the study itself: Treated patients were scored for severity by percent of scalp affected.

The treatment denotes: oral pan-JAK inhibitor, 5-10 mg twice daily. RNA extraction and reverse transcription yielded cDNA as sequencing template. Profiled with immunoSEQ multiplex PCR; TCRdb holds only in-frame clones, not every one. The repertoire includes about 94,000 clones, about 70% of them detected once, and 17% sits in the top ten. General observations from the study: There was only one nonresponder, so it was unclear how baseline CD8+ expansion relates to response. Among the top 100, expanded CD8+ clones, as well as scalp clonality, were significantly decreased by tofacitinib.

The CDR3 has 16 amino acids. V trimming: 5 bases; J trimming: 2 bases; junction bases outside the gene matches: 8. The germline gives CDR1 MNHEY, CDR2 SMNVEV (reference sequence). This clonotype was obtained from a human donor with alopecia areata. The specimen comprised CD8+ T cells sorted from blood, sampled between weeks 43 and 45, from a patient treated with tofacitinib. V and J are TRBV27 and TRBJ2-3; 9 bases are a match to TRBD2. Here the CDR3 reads CASSPSSGEVTDTQYF. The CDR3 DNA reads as TGTGCCAGCAGTCCCTCTAGCGGGGAGGTCACAGATACGCAGTATTTT.